This T cell receptor beta chain was profiled in a study of Graves' ophthalmopathy and Graves' hyperthyroidism. Study conclusions and caveats: The model predicted progression of ophthalmopathy with a sensitivity of approximately 68%, and its specificity was under 75%.

The CDR3 runs 17 residues. The germline CDR1 and CDR2 sequences are MNHNS and SASEGT. The ends lost 6 bases at V and 0 bases at J; junction bases unmatched: 9. Exclusion applied to patients with other autoimmune diseases, uncontrolled infections, pregnancy or lactation. Many counts were recorded for this clonotype. Its target is unknown. RNA transcripts served as template for amplifying TCR beta CDR3 sequences. The first round was an RT-PCR with HTBI primers, and the second round was a multiplex PCR. TCRdb reprocessed the multiplex PCR reads via MiXCR and lists one record per CDR3 protein. Here the sample spans approximately 500,000 distinct CDR3 sequences, around 14% being singletons.

This receptor was obtained from a young woman with Graves' ophthalmopathy. The sequencing sample was made of blood. V usage is TRBV6-1 and J usage is TRBJ2-2, with 8 bases aligning to TRBD1. The CDR3 is CASRRAGGYSNTGELFF. CDR3 DNA: TGTGCCAGCAGGCGGGCAGGGGGCTATTCGAACACCGGGGAGCTGTTTTTT.